Detailed here is one T cell receptor beta chain. This sample is part of a study of Graves' ophthalmopathy and Graves' hyperthyroidism. TCR beta CDR3 regions were amplified from RNA transcripts. After a first-round RT-PCR with HTBI primers, a second-round multiplex PCR was run. TCRdb ran MiXCR on the multiplex PCR reads and lists one entry per CDR3 protein. The sample yields around 400,000 distinct CDR3 sequences, roughly 20% seen once. The source of the PBMCs was over 8.5 ml of fresh peripheral blood. V shed 5 bases, J shed 4 bases, and the junction held 7 bases outside the gene matches. The V gene's germline CDR1 is LGHNT and CDR2 FRNRAP. The CDR3 sequence is 15 residues long.

This sequence was found in a young woman with stable Graves' hyperthyroidism. The sample comprised peripheral blood. The genes are TRBV12-5 and TRBJ1-5, with TRBD1 matching 8 bases. The CDR3 here is CASGHSRQGNQPQHF. The CDR3 DNA is TGTGCTAGTGGTCATTCAAGACAGGGGAATCAGCCCCAGCATTTT.